This entry lists 4 T cell receptor beta chains sequenced from one sample in a study of T cell responses to AZD1222 COVID-19 vaccine. The data were produced by immunoSEQ multiplex PCR, yet TCRdb's version contains in-frame clones alone and is incomplete. The profile covers roughly 120,000 clones, with about 92% appearing a single time and 5% taken by the ten largest. The sample was peripheral blood, taken 28 days after the second AZD1222 dose. The receptors shown here come from an adult who received the AZD1222 COVID-19 vaccine.

The rearrangement links TRBV3-1 (or the pseudogene TRBV3-2) to TRBJ1-2; D remains unclear. The germline V gene has CDR1 LGHDT and CDR2 YNNKEL (reference sequence). V was shortened by 1 base and J by 3 bases, with 18 bases between the two germline ends. The CDR3 is made up of 17 amino acids. The CDR3, as DNA: TGTGCCAGCAGCCAAGCCCCTCGGACCTATGGGGACTATGGCTACACCTTC. It yields the protein CASSQAPRTYGDYGYTF.

The rearrangement links TRBV18 to TRBJ1-2; 9 positions match TRBD1. Trimming at V came to 5 bases and at J to 2 bases, leaving 9 bases not matched to a gene. Germline CDR1 is KGHSH and CDR2 is LQKENI. There are 16 residues in the CDR3. The CDR3 nucleotides are TGTGCCAGCTCATCACGGACAGGGGATTTGAACTATGGCTACACCTTC. Translated: CASSSRTGDLNYGYTF.

This chain uses TRBV4-1 with TRBJ1-2; perhaps TRBD1 as D (5 bases). Per the germline V gene, CDR1 is MGHRA and CDR2 is YSYEKL. This CDR3 is built from 15 residues. V gave up 4 bases and J gave up 3 bases, with 15 bases separating them. In DNA form, the CDR3 reads TGCGCCAGCAGCCCAACGCTGCGGGACGACTATGGCTACACCTTC. Encoded protein: CASSPTLRDDYGYTF.

There are many counts of this clone. This sequence joins TRBV19 and TRBJ2-4; D not certain. Per germline, CDR1 LNHDA and CDR2 SQIVND (reference sequence). The CDR3 extends over 14 amino acids. With 3 bases removed from V and 2 bases from J, the gap between germline ends came to 8 bases. The CDR3 region is CASSMAASKNIQYF. CDR3 coding DNA: TGTGCCAGTAGTATGGCGGCCTCCAAAAACATTCAGTACTTC.